The sequence of this T cell receptor beta chain was determined in a study of blood T cell repertoires in COVID-19. The CDR3 sequence is 13 residues long. V was trimmed by 3 bases and J by 3 bases, leaving 9 bases between them. Germline V gene sequence: CDR1 SGHNT, CDR2 YYREEE (reference sequence). Measured with immunoSEQ multiplex PCR; TCRdb has only the in-frame clones, and not every one. The table has around 190,000 clones, roughly 89% seen once. Sequenced: PBMCs or T cells enriched from blood (not recorded which). The sequence came from a man in his late teens or twenties with acute COVID-19. The chain links TRBV5-4 to TRBJ1-2; no clear D. The chain's CDR3 is CASSSTGDYGYTF. CDR3 nucleotides: TGTGCCAGCAGCTCGACCGGGGACTATGGCTACACCTTC.